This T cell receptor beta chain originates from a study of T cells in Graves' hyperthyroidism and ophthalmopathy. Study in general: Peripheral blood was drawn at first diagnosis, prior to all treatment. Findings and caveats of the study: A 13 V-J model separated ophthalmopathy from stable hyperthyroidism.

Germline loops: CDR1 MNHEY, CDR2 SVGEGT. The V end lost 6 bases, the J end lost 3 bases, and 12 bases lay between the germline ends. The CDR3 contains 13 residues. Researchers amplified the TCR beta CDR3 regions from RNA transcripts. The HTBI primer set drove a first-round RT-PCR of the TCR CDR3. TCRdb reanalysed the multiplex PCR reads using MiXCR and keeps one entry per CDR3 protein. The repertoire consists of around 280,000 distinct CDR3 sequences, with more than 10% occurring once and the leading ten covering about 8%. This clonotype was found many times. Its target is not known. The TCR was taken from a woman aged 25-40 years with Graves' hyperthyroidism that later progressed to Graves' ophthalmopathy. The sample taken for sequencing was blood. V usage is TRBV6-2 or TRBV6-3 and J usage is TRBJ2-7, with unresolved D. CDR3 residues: CASRLRTNYEQYF. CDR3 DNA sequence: TGTGCCAGCAGACTACGAACAAACTACGAGCAGTACTTC.